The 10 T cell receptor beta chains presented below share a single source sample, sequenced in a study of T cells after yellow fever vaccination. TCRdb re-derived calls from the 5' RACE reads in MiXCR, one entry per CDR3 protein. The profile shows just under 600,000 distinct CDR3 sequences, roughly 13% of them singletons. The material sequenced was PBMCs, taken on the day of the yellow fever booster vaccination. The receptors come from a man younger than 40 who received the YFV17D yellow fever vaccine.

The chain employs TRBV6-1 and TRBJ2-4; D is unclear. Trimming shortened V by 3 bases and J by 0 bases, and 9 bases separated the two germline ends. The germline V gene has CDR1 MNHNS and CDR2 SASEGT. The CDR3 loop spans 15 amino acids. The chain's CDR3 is CASSESARAKNIQYF. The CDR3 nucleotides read TGTGCCAGCAGTGAGTCAGCCAGAGCCAAAAACATTCAGTACTTC.

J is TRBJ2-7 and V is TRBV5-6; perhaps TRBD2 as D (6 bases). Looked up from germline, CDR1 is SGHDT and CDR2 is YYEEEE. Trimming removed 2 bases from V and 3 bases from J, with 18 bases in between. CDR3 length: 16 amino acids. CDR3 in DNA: TGTGCCAGCAGCTTTTCAGCGGGCCATCGTGACTACGAGCAGTACTTC. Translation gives CASSFSAGHRDYEQYF.

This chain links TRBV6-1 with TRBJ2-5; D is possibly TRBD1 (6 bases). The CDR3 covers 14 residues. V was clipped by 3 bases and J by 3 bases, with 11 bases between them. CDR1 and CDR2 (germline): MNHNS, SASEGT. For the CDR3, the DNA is TGTGCCAGCAGTGATTTTGGGACAAAAGAGACCCAGTACTTC. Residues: CASSDFGTKETQYF.

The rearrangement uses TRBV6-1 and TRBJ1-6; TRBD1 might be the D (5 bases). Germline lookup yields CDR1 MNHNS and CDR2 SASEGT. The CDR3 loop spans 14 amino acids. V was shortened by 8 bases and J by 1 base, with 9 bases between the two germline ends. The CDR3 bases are TGTGCCAGCGCCGGGGGGTCCTATAATTCACCCCTCCACTTT. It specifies CASAGGSYNSPLHF.

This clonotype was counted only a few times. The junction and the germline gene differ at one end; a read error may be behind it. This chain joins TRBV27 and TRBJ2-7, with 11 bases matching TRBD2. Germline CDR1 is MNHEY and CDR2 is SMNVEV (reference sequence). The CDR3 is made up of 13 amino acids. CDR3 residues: CASSSGTSGELYF. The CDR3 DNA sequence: TGTGCCAGCAGTTCCGGGACTAGCGGCGAGCTGTACTTC.

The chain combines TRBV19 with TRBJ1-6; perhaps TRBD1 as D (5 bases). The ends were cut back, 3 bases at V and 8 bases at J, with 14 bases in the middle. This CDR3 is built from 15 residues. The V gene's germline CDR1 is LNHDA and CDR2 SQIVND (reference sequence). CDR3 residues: CASSIYGDSYSPLHF. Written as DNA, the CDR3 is TGTGCCAGTAGTATTTATGGGGACTCGTATTCACCCCTCCACTTT.

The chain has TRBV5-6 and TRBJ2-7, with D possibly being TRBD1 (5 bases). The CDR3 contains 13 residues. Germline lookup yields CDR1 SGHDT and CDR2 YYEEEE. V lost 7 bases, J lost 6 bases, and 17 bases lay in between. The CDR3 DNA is TGTGCCAGCGGCCTGGGGCTGGTTGTCGAGCAGTACTTC. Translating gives CASGLGLVVEQYF. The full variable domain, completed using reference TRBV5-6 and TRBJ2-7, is DAGVTQSPTHLIKTRGQQVTLRCSPKSGHDTVSWYQQALGQGPQFIFQYYEEEERQRGNFPDRFSGHQFPNYSSELNVNALLLGDSALYLCASGLGLVVEQYFGPGTRLTVT.

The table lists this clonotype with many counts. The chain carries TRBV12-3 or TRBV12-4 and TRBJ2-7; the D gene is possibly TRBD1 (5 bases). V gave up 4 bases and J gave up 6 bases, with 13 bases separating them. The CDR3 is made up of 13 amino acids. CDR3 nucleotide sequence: TGTGCCAGCAGTTCACTCACAGGTCGCGAGCAGTACTTC. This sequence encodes CASSSLTGREQYF.

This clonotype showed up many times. The CDR3: CASSPTGAGAETQYF. DNA of the CDR3: TGTGCCAGCAGCCCTACCGGAGCGGGAGCAGAGACCCAGTACTTC. This chain joins TRBV12-3 or TRBV12-4 and TRBJ2-5; 8 nucleotides align to TRBD2. Unmatched junction bases numbered 10, after V lost 6 bases and J lost 4 bases. The CDR3 runs to 15 residues.

CDR3 DNA: TGTGCCAGCTCCGGACAGGTATACTACAATGAGCAGTTCTTC. Amino acid sequence: CASSGQVYYNEQFF. V is TRBV28 and J is TRBJ2-1; the match to TRBD1 covers 7 bases. CDR3 length equals 14 residues. J was trimmed by 3 bases and V by 8 bases; bases with no gene match: 7. Germline V gene data show CDR1 as MDHEN and CDR2 as SYDVKM. Combining the CDR3 with reference TRBV28 and TRBJ2-1 gives the whole variable domain DVKVTQSSRYLVKRTGEKVFLECVQDMDHENMFWYRQDPGLGLRLIYFSYDVKMKEKGDIPEGYSVSREKKERFSLILESASTNQTSMYLCASSGQVYYNEQFFGPGTRLTVL.